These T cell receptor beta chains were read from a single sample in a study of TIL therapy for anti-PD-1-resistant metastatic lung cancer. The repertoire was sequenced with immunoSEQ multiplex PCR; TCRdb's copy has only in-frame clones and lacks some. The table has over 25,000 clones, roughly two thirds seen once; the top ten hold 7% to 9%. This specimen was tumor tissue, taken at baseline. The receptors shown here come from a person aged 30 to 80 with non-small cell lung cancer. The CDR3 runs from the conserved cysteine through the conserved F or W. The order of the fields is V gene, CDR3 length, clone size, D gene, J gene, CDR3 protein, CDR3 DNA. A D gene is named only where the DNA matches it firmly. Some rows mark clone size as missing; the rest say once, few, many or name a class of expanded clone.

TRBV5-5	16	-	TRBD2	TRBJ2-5	CASSSTGLAGASTQYF	TGTGCCAGCAGTTCTACGGGACTAGCGGGGGCCTCGACCCAGTACTTC
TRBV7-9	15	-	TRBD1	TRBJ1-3	CASSEGQGLGNTIYF	TGTGCCAGCAGCGAGGGACAGGGGCTTGGAAACACCATATATTTT
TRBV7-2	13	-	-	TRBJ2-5	CASSLVLQETQYF	TGTGCCAGCAGCCTTGTCTTACAAGAGACCCAGTACTTC
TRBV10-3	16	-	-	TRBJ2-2	CAISPSARAGAGELFF	TGTGCCATCAGTCCATCCGCCCGAGCAGGGGCCGGGGAGCTGTTTTTT
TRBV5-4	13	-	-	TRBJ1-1	CASFPQGNTEAFF	TGTGCCAGTTTTCCGCAGGGAAACACTGAAGCTTTCTTT
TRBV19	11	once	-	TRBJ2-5	CASSTEETQYF	TGTGCCAGTAGTACAGAAGAGACCCAGTACTTC
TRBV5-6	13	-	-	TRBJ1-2	CASSLKGADGYTF	TGTGCCAGCAGCTTAAAGGGAGCCGATGGCTACACCTTC
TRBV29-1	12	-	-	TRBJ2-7	CSVDGDFNEQYF	TGCAGCGTTGATGGGGACTTCAACGAGCAGTACTTC
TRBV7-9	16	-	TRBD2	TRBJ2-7	CASSHTGTSGTYEQYF	TGTGCCAGCAGTCATACCGGGACTAGCGGTACCTACGAGCAGTACTTC
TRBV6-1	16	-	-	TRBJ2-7	CASSEASMALLYEQYF	TGTGCCAGCAGTGAAGCGTCTATGGCCCTCCTCTACGAGCAGTACTTC
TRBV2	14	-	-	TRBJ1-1	CASRKGTSLTEAFF	TGTGCCAGCAGGAAGGGGACGTCTCTCACTGAAGCTTTCTTT
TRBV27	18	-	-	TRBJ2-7	CASSLTMVRQGGSYEQYF	TGTGCCAGCAGTTTGACAATGGTTAGACAGGGAGGGTCCTACGAGCAGTACTTC
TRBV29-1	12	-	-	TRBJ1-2	CSVEGVDYGYTF	TGCAGCGTTGAAGGAGTCGACTATGGCTACACCTTC
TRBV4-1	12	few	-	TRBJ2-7	CASSHHTGEQYF	TGCGCCAGCAGCCACCACACGGGGGAGCAGTACTTC
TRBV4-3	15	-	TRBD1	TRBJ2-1	CASSQEWTGTNEQFF	TGCGCCAGCAGCCAAGAATGGACAGGGACGAATGAGCAGTTCTTC
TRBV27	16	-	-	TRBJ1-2	CASSLSSGNSIYGYTF	TGTGCCAGCAGTTTATCATCAGGGAACAGTATCTATGGCTACACCTTC
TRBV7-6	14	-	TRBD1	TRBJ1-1	CASSQDRGFTEAFF	TGTGCCAGCAGCCAAGACAGGGGGTTCACTGAAGCTTTCTTT
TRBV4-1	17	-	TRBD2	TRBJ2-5	CASSQDRAQRGAGTQYF	TGCGCCAGCAGCCAAGATCGGGCCCAGCGGGGGGCCGGTACCCAGTACTTC